The 13 T cell receptor beta chains below come from one sample, sequenced in a study of neurological immune-mediated disorders. TCRdb re-called the 5' RACE reads with MiXCR, one entry per CDR3 protein. The sample holds 27,000 or so distinct CDR3 sequences; 20% to 25% are singletons and the top ten take around 15%. The sample was PBMCs. These receptors were obtained from a woman aged 55-69 years in good health.

This clonotype has ten or more counts. The chain is built from TRBV28 and TRBJ2-3, with a possible D match to TRBD2 (6 bases). This CDR3 has 14 residues. Germline CDR1 and CDR2: MDHEN and SYDVKM. V was pared by 6 bases and J by 0 bases, with 10 bases between. For the CDR3, the DNA is TGTGCCAGCAGGTCCGGGACTAGCACAGATACGCAGTATTTT. Amino acids: CASRSGTSTDTQYF.

The table lists this clonotype with many counts. The chain couples TRBV20-1 to TRBJ1-2; possibly TRBD1 for D (6 bases). The CDR3 consists of 14 residues. CDR1 is DFQATT, CDR2 SNEGSKA, per germline (reference sequence). V was clipped by 0 bases and J by 6 bases, with 14 bases between them. CDR3 sequence: CSARDFGGADGYTF. The CDR3 region has the DNA TGCAGTGCTAGAGATTTCGGGGGCGCGGATGGCTACACCTTC.

This clonotype showed up many times. This rearrangement joins TRBV20-1 to TRBJ2-1, with 9 bases lining up with TRBD1. The trim removed 6 bases at V and 9 bases at J, leaving 15 bases unmatched. Looked up from germline, CDR1 is DFQATT and CDR2 is SNEGSKA (reference sequence). This CDR3 region has 15 residues. In DNA form, the CDR3 reads TGCAGTGCCGTTCATCCGGGACAGGGTAGTAGTGAGCAGTTCTTC. This gives the protein CSAVHPGQGSSEQFF.

This chain connects TRBV7-6 to TRBJ2-2; 9 bases fit TRBD2. Germline values: CDR1 SGHVS, CDR2 FNYEAQ. The CDR3 runs to 18 residues. V was clipped by 5 bases and J by 1 base; unmatched bases: 11. CDR3 coding DNA: TGTGCCAGCAGCATACTAATGGCTAGCGGGATGAACACCGGGGAGCTGTTTTTT. It is translated as CASSILMASGMNTGELFF.

This clonotype was seen repeatedly, ten times or more. V gene TRBV4-1 combines with J gene TRBJ2-1; TRBD2 matches at 9 bases. Germline CDR1 MGHRA, CDR2 YSYEKL. The CDR3 totals 15 residues. With V trimmed by 2 bases and J by 7 bases, 6 bases remained unmatched. DNA of the CDR3: TGCGCCAGCAGCCAACCGGGACTAGCCGGTAATGAGCAGTTCTTC. Amino acids: CASSQPGLAGNEQFF.

This clonotype came up a few times. This chain connects TRBV5-1 to TRBJ2-2; TRBD1 matches 8 bases. Germline assignment: CDR1 SGHRS and CDR2 YFSETQ. V shed 4 bases and J 6 bases; nucleotides not matched to a gene: 2. This CDR3 has 13 amino acids. In DNA, the CDR3 is TGCGCCAGCAGCATACAGGGGGCCGGGGAGCTGTTTTTT. Protein: CASSIQGAGELFF. Together with reference TRBV5-1 and TRBJ2-2, the CDR3 gives the full variable domain: KAGVTQTPRYLIKTRGQQVTLSCSPISGHRSVSWYQQTPGQGLQFLFEYFSETQRNKGNFPGRFSGRQFSNSRSEMNVSTLELGDSALYLCASSIQGAGELFFGEGSRLTVL.

As concerns this clonotype: An end of the junction differs from the germline gene, which may be a read error. The chain employs TRBV5-1 and TRBJ2-5, with 7 bases aligning to TRBD1. The germline CDR1 and CDR2 sequences are SGHRS and YFSETQ. The CDR3 loop spans 15 amino acids. The CDR3 DNA is TGCGCCAGCAGCGGCGTATGGGACAGACAAGAGACACAGTACTTC. Translated, it gives CASSGVWDRQETQYF.

The chain combines TRBV15 with TRBJ2-1; D gene uncertain. Looked up from germline, CDR1 is LNHNV and CDR2 is YYDKDF (reference sequence). The CDR3 runs 14 residues. Trimming left V 2 bases short and J 10 bases short, with 15 bases between. For the CDR3, the DNA is TGTGCCACCAGCAGATTGACGATCCAATGGGAGCAGTTCTTC. Protein sequence: CATSRLTIQWEQFF. The whole variable domain, remainder taken from reference TRBV15 and TRBJ2-1, is DAMVIQNPRYQVTQFGKPVTLSCSQTLNHNVMYWYQQKSSQAPKLLFHYYDKDFNNEADTPDNFQSRRPNTSFCFLDIRSPGLGDTAMYLCATSRLTIQWEQFFGPGTRLTVL.

This clonotype was observed at least ten times. The chain carries TRBV20-1 and TRBJ1-5; D remains ambiguous. V lost 1 base and J 0 bases, leaving 4 bases between the germline ends. Germline V gene lookup returns CDR1 DFQATT and CDR2 SNEGSKA (reference sequence). The CDR3 contains 13 residues. This CDR3 reads CSARADSNQPQHF. In DNA form, the CDR3 reads TGCAGTGCTAGAGCAGATAGCAATCAGCCCCAGCATTTT.

This clonotype was observed at least ten times. This sequence joins TRBV4-2 and TRBJ2-5, with TRBD2 identical over 7 bases. Germline trimming cut 2 bases from V and 5 bases from J; bases unmatched to any gene: 11. From germline, CDR1 is LGHNA and CDR2 YNFKEQ. The CDR3 runs 16 residues. The CDR3 loop is CASSQFGTTGGETQYF. DNA for the CDR3: TGTGCCAGCAGCCAATTTGGGACTACCGGAGGGGAGACCCAGTACTTC.

This clonotype was seen ten or more times. The J gene is TRBJ2-7, the V gene TRBV25-1; tentatively, D is TRBD2 (5 bases). CDR1 MGHDK and CDR2 SYGVNS come from the germline V gene. V was shortened by 5 bases and J by 5 bases, with 13 bases between the two germline ends. This CDR3 contains 13 residues. As DNA, the CDR3 is TGTGCCAGCAGTAAGCGGAAAACGGACGAGCAGTACTTC. Translated, it gives CASSKRKTDEQYF.

This clonotype was observed at least ten times. The chain has TRBV2 and TRBJ2-7; possibly TRBD1 for D (6 bases). The CDR3 has 12 amino acids. CDR1 is SNHLY, CDR2 FYNNEI, per germline. V lost 4 bases and J lost 3, with 7 bases in between. Here the CDR3 reads CASSADSYEQYF. Written as DNA, the CDR3 is TGTGCCAGCAGTGCGGACAGCTACGAGCAGTACTTC. Combining the CDR3 with reference TRBV2 and TRBJ2-7 gives the whole variable domain EPEVTQTPSHQVTQMGQEVILRCVPISNHLYFYWYRQILGQKVEFLVSFYNNEISEKSEIFDDQFSVERPDGSNFTLKIRSTKLEDSAMYFCASSADSYEQYFGPGTRLTVT.

This clonotype was seen many times. The V call is TRBV29-1, the J call TRBJ2-3, with 8 bases identical to TRBD2. Germline V gene sequence: CDR1 SQVTM, CDR2 ANQGSEA. The V segment lost 6 bases and the J segment 4 bases; nucleotides outside the gene matches: 9. There are 14 residues in the CDR3. CDR3 sequence: CSVASGGSADTQYF. Here the CDR3 DNA reads TGCAGCGTGGCTTCGGGGGGGTCGGCAGATACGCAGTATTTT.